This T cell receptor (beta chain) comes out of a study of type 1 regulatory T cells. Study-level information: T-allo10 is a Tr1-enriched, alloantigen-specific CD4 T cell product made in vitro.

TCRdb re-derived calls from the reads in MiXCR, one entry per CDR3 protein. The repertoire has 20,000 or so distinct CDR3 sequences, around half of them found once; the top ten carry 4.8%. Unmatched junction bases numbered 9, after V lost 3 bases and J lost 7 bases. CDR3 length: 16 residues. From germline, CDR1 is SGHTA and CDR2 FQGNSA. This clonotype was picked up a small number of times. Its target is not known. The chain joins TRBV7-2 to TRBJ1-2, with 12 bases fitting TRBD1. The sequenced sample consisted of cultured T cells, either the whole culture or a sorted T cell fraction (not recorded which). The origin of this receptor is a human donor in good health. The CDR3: CASSFPSGTGGGGYTF. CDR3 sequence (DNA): TGTGCCAGCAGCTTCCCGTCCGGGACAGGGGGCGGTGGCTACACCTTC.